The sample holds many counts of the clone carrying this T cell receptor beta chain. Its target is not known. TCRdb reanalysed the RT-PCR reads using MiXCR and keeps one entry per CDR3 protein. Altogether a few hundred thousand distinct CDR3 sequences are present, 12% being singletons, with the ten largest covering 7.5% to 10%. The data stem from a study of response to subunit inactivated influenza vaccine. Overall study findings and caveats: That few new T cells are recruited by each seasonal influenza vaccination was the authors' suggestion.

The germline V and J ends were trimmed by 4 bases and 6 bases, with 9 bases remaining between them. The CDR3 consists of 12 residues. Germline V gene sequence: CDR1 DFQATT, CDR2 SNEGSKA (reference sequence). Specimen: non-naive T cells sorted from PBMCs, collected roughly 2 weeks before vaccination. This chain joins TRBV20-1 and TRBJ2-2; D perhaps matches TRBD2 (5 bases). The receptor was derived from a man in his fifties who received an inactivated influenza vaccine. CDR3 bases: TGCAGTGCTATTCGGGGTGCCGGGGAGCTGTTTTTT. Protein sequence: CSAIRGAGELFF.